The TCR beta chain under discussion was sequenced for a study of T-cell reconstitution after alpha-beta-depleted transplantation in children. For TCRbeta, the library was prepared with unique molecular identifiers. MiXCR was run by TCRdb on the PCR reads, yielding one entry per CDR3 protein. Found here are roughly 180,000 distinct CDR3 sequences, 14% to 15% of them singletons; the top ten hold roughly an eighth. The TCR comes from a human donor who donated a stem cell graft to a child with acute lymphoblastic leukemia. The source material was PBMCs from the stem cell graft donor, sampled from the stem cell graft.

This chain's CDR3 is CSAPRGTSGRSAGNIQYF. In DNA, the CDR3 is TGCAGTGCGCCTAGGGGGACTAGCGGGAGGAGTGCAGGAAACATTCAGTACTTC. The chain couples TRBV20-1 to TRBJ2-4; TRBD2 matches at 15 bases. Germline lookup yields CDR1 DFQATT and CDR2 SNEGSKA (reference sequence). V gave up 6 bases and J gave up 6 bases; unmatched junction bases: 15. The CDR3 spans 18 residues.